This T cell receptor beta chain comes out of a study of blood T cell repertoires in COVID-19. Between the trimmed V and J ends, which lost 0 bases and 6 bases, there was a span of 8 bases. The CDR3 contains 13 residues. The germline gives CDR1 LGHDT, CDR2 YNNKEL (reference sequence). Data came from immunoSEQ multiplex PCR; TCRdb stores just in-frame clones and leaves some out. This sample carries 150,000 to 200,000 clones, about 87% of them seen once, and the ten largest clones take approximately 4%. The chain is built from TRBV3-1 (or the pseudogene TRBV3-2) and TRBJ1-1; a possible D gene is TRBD1 (5 bases). The clonotype comes from a woman aged 25 to 39 with acute or convalescent COVID-19. Sequenced material: peripheral blood. The CDR3 DNA follows: TGTGCCAGCAGCCAAGATGGGACTTCTGAAGCTTTCTTT. Translated, it gives CASSQDGTSEAFF.